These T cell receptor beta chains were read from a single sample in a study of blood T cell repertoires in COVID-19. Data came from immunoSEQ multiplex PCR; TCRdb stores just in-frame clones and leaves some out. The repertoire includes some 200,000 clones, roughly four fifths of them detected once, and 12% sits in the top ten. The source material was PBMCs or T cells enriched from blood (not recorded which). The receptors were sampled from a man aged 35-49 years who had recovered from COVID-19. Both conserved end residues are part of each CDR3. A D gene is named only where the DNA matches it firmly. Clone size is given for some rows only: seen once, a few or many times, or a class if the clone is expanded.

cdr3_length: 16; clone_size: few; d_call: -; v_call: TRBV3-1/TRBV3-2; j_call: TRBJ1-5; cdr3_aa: CASSQEFTGRSQPQHF; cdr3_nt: TGTGCCAGCAGCCAAGAATTTACAGGGAGAAGCCAGCCCCAGCATTTT
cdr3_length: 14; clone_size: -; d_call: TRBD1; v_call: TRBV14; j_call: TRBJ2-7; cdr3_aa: CASQGQGHSYEQYF; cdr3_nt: TGTGCCAGCCAAGGACAGGGGCACTCCTACGAGCAGTACTTC
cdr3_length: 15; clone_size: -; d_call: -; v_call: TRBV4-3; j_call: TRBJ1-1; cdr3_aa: CASSQFSGAGTEAFF; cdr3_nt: TGCGCCAGCAGCCAATTTAGTGGGGCAGGAACTGAAGCTTTCTTT
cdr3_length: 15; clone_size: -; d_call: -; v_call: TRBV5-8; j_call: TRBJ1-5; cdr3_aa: CASSFSTGSNQPQHF; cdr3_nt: TGTGCCAGCAGCTTTTCAACAGGGAGCAATCAGCCCCAGCATTTT
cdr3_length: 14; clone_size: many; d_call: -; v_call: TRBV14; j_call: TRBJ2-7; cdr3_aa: CASSWDTISYEQYF; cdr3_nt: TGTGCCAGCAGTTGGGACACCATCTCCTACGAGCAGTACTTC
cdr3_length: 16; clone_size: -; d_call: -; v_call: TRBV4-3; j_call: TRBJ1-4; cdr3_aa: CASSQDLGGGNEKLFF; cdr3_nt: TGCGCCAGCAGCCAAGATCTGGGGGGGGGAAATGAAAAACTGTTTTTT
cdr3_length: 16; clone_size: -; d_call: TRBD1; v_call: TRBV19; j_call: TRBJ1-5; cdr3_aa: CASSILQGFPNQPQHF; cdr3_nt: TGTGCCAGTAGTATACTACAGGGGTTCCCCAATCAGCCCCAGCATTTT
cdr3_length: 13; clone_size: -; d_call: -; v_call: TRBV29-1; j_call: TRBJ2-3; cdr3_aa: CIAGVGNSDTQYF; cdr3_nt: TGCATCGCCGGGGTAGGGAATTCAGATACGCAGTATTTT
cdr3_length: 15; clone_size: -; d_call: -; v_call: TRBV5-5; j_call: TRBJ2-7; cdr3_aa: CASSLVWRGPYEQYF; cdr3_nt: TGTGCCAGCAGCTTGGTATGGCGGGGCCCCTACGAGCAGTACTTC
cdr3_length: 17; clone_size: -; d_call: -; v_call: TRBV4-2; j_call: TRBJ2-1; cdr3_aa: CASSQVRLDISYNEQFF; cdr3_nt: TGTGCCAGCAGCCAAGTCCGTCTAGATATCAGCTACAATGAGCAGTTCTTC
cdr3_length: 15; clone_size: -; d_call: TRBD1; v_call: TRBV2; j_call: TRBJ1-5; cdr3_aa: CASSAGQFYNQPQHF; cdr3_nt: TGTGCCAGCAGTGCGGGACAGTTCTACAATCAGCCCCAGCATTTT
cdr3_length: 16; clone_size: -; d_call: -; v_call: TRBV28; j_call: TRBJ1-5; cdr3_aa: CATVGGPSAGNQPQHF; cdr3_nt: TGTGCCACCGTAGGGGGACCGTCTGCTGGGAATCAGCCCCAGCATTTT
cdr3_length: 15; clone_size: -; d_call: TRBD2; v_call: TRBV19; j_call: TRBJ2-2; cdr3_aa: CASSWASGSTGELFF; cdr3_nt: TGTGCCAGTAGTTGGGCTAGCGGGAGTACCGGGGAGCTGTTTTTT
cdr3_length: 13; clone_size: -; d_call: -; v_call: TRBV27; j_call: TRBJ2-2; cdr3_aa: CASLKEGTGELFF; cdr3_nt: TGTGCCAGCCTAAAGGAGGGGACCGGGGAGCTGTTTTTT
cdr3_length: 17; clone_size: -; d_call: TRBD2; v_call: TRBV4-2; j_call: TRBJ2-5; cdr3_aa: CASSQDGVAGGLETQYF; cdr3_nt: TGTGCCAGCAGCCAAGATGGAGTAGCGGGAGGTCTAGAGACCCAGTACTTC
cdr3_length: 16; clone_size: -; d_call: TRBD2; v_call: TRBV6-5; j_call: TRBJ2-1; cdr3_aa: CASSYSTTSVYNEQFF; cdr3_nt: TGTGCCAGCAGTTACTCGACCACTAGCGTCTACAATGAGCAGTTCTTC
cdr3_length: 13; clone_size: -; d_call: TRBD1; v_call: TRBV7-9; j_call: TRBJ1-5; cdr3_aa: CASSLEGAQPQHF; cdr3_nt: TGTGCCAGCAGCTTAGAGGGGGCTCAGCCCCAGCATTTT
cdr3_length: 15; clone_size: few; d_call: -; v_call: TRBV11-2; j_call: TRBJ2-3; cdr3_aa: CASSNPSDSTDTQYF; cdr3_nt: TGTGCCAGCAGCAACCCTAGCGACTCCACAGATACGCAGTATTTT
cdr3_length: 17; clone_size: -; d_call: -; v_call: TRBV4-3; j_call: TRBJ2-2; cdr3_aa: CASSQGARAENTGELFF; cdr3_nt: TGCGCCAGCAGCCAAGGGGCGAGGGCCGAGAACACCGGGGAGCTGTTTTTT
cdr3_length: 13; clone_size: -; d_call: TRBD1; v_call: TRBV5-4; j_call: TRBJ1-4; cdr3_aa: CASNQDRDGKLFF; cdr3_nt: TGTGCCAGCAATCAGGACAGGGACGGAAAACTGTTTTTT